A single sample gave rise to the 14 T cell receptor beta chains below, sequenced in a study of T cell responses to AZD1222 COVID-19 vaccine. TCRdb's copy holds only in-frame clones and misses some; the assay was immunoSEQ multiplex PCR. The table includes some 74,000 clones, 70% to 90% detected once. Here the sequenced sample was peripheral blood, taken 28 days after the second AZD1222 dose. The receptors were sampled from an adult who received the AZD1222 COVID-19 vaccine.

A single count supports this clone. The rearrangement links TRBV16 to TRBJ1-2; D uncertain. Trimming cost V 2 bases and J 5 bases, with 12 bases left between them. Per germline, CDR1 KGHSY and CDR2 FQNENV. The CDR3 extends over 14 amino acids. CDR3 region: CASSQLGTAYGYTF. CDR3 DNA sequence: TGTGCCAGCAGCCAACTTGGTACGGCTTATGGCTACACCTTC.

The chain uses TRBV19 and TRBJ2-1; D gene uncertain. Germline CDR1 LNHDA, CDR2 SQIVND (reference sequence). Trimming removed 5 bases from V and 5 bases from J, with 10 bases in between. CDR3 length equals 13 residues. As DNA, the CDR3 is TGTGCCAGTAGTCGAACACGGGACAATGAGCAGTTCTTC. Protein: CASSRTRDNEQFF. The full variable domain, in which reference TRBV19 and TRBJ2-1 provide the parts outside the CDR3, is DGGITQSPKYLFRKEGQNVTLSCEQNLNHDAMYWYRQDPGQGLRLIYYSQIVNDFQKGDIAEGYSVSREKKESFPLTVTSAQKNPTAFYLCASSRTRDNEQFFGPGTRLTVL.

The V gene is TRBV10-2, the J gene TRBJ1-1; possible D gene TRBD1, 6 bases. Germline V gives CDR1 WSHSY, CDR2 SAAADI. V was trimmed by 0 bases and J by 5 bases, leaving 13 bases between them. The CDR3 length is 15 residues. The CDR3 here is CASSESAIRGTEAFF. DNA of the CDR3: TGCGCCAGCAGTGAGTCGGCAATCAGGGGAACTGAAGCTTTCTTT.

This chain links TRBV6-4 with TRBJ2-2; D ambiguous. The CDR3 length is 14 residues. V shed 5 bases and J shed 1 base, with 8 bases lying between them. The V gene's germline CDR1 is MRHNA and CDR2 SNTAGT. The CDR3 protein is CASSRYWNTGELFF. Written as DNA, the CDR3 is TGTGCCAGCAGTCGATACTGGAACACCGGGGAGCTGTTTTTT.

The chain links TRBV5-1 to TRBJ1-2; 7 bases agree with TRBD1. Trimming took 1 base from V and 8 from J; bases not matched to a gene: 8. Germline loops: CDR1 SGHRS, CDR2 YFSETQ. The CDR3 has 14 residues. CDR3 nucleotides: TGCGCCAGCAGCTTGATTACCGGGACAGACGGCTACACCTTC. Its translation is CASSLITGTDGYTF.

This clone has a handful of counts. Here the CDR3 reads CASSSGGEQYF. In nucleotides, the CDR3 is TGTGCCAGCAGCTCCGGAGGCGAGCAGTACTTC. The V call is TRBV7-3, the J call TRBJ2-7; a possible D gene is TRBD2 (5 bases). The CDR3 is 11 residues long. Trimming stripped 4 bases from V and 6 bases from J, with 7 bases between. Germline-derived CDR1 and CDR2 are SGHTA and FQGTGA.

The chain combines TRBV19 with TRBJ1-5; D remains ambiguous. Germline CDR1 and CDR2: LNHDA and SQIVND (reference sequence). This CDR3 comprises 14 residues. V lost 1 base and J 2 bases, leaving 6 bases between the germline ends. CDR3 DNA: TGTGCCAGTAGTATAGGAACGGGCAATCAGCCCCAGCATTTT. Protein: CASSIGTGNQPQHF.

The J gene is TRBJ1-5, the V gene TRBV30; 8 bases map to TRBD1. V shed 2 bases, J shed 6 bases, and the junction held 3 bases outside the gene matches. This CDR3 has 13 residues. Per germline, CDR1 GTSNPN and CDR2 SVGIG (reference sequence). CDR3 bases: TGTGCCTGGAGTACAGGGGGGAGTCAGCCCCAGCATTTT. This gives the protein CAWSTGGSQPQHF.

V is TRBV6-5 and J is TRBJ1-5; possibly TRBD1 for D (5 bases). The germline V and J ends were trimmed by 5 bases and 4 bases, with 15 bases remaining between them. The CDR3 totals 15 residues. The germline CDR1 and CDR2 sequences are MNHEY and SVGAGI. CDR3 loop: CASSPTQVGNQPQHF. The CDR3 coding sequence is TGTGCCAGCAGTCCCACACAGGTGGGAAATCAGCCCCAGCATTTT.

The J gene is TRBJ1-1, the V gene TRBV7-2; D is ambiguous. CDR1 is SGHTA, CDR2 FQGNSA, per germline. V shed 0 bases and J shed 0 bases, with 11 bases lying between them. CDR3 length: 16 residues. This CDR3 is CASSLAPVLMNTEAFF. The DNA of the CDR3 is TGTGCCAGCAGCTTAGCACCAGTTCTTATGAACACTGAAGCTTTCTTT.

The chain links TRBV6-5 to TRBJ1-3, with D maybe TRBD1 (6 bases). Germline assignment: CDR1 MNHEY and CDR2 SVGAGI. V lost 0 bases and J 4 bases, leaving 13 bases between the germline ends. This CDR3 is 16 amino acids long. The CDR3 DNA sequence: TGTGCCAGCAGTTACTCTGGGGGGCTGGTCGGAAACACCATATATTTT. This sequence encodes CASSYSGGLVGNTIYF.

V usage is TRBV28 and J usage is TRBJ2-1; TRBD2 agrees at 12 bases. This CDR3 has 16 amino acids. CDR1 is MDHEN, CDR2 SYDVKM, per germline. J was trimmed by 3 bases and V by 7 bases; bases with no gene match: 7. The CDR3 protein is CASNRLAGVLYNEQFF. The CDR3, as DNA: TGTGCCAGCAACCGACTAGCGGGAGTTCTCTACAATGAGCAGTTCTTC.

The chain is built from TRBV6-5 and TRBJ1-4; D unclear. This CDR3 is 13 amino acids long. Trimming cost V 4 bases and J 4 bases, with 7 bases left between them. CDR1 is MNHEY, CDR2 SVGAGI, per germline. The CDR3 region is CASSSTDNEKLFF. CDR3 bases: TGTGCCAGCAGTTCTACGGATAATGAAAAACTGTTTTTT.

This chain uses TRBV29-1 with TRBJ1-2, with no clear D. The CDR3 is made up of 14 amino acids. The germline V gene has CDR1 SQVTM and CDR2 ANQGSEA. The ends were cut back, 1 base at V and 4 bases at J, with 13 bases in the middle. The CDR3, as DNA: TGCAGCGTTGAAGGGCGCGGGCAGAGCTATGGCTACACCTTC. This codes for CSVEGRGQSYGYTF.